This TCR beta chain is drawn from a study of blood T cell repertoires in COVID-19. TCRdb's table, derived via immunoSEQ multiplex PCR, lists solely in-frame clones and lacks some. Seen here are about 95,000 clones, around 86% observed once, and the top ten hold about 4.9%. V was cut by 1 base and J by 2 bases, with 7 bases left in between. The germline V gene has CDR1 SGHDT and CDR2 YYEEEE. CDR3 length equals 13 residues. The sample comprised peripheral blood. The origin of this receptor is a man aged 60 to 69 with COVID-19, enrolled during active disease. The chain uses TRBV5-6 and TRBJ2-7; D remains ambiguous. The CDR3, as DNA: TGTGCCAGCAGCTTGCCAGGAACCTACGAGCAGTACTTC. Its translation is CASSLPGTYEQYF.